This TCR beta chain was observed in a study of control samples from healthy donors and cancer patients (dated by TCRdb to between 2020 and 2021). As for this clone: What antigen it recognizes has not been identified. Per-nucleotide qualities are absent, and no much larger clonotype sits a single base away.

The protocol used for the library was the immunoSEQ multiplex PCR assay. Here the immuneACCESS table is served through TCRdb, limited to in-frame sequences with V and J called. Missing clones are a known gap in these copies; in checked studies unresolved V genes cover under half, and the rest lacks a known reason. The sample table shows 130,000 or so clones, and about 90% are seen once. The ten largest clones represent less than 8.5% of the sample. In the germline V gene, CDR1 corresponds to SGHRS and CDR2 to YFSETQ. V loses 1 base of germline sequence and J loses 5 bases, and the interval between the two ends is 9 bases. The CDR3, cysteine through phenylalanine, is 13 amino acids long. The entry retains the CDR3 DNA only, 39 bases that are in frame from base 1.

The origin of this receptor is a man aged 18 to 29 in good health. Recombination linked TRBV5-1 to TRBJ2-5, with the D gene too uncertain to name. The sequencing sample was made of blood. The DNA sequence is TGCGCCAGCAGCTTGAATTCCCGGGAGACCCAGTACTTC. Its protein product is CASSLNSRETQYF.